This T cell receptor beta chain was sequenced in a study of T cell responses to AZD1222 COVID-19 vaccine. Repertoires were generated with immunoSEQ multiplex PCR, while TCRdb's copy carries only in-frame clones and drops some. The sample yields 120,000 to 150,000 clones, about 86% seen once. CDR1 is LNHDA and CDR2 is SQIVND in the germline V gene (reference sequence). The CDR3 covers 14 residues. V lost 5 bases, J lost 6 bases, and 14 bases lay in between. The study, taken as a whole, reports: The peak T cell response came first, and repertoires were sampled only after it. At baseline, seropositivity was found in only six or seven AZD1222 recipients. Spike-specific TCR repertoires showed rising breadth and depth after two AZD1222 doses. Clonal diversity was possibly underestimated, and white British individuals and females predominated among donors.

This clone was counted between two and nine times. Its cognate antigen is unknown. The specimen comprised peripheral blood, sampled 28 days after the second AZD1222 dose. The genes are TRBV19 and TRBJ1-3; a weak D match, TRBD1 (5 bases). This sequence was found in an adult who received the AZD1222 COVID-19 vaccine. CDR3 sequence reads: CASSPPGLENTIYF. The CDR3 nucleotides read TGTGCCAGTAGTCCCCCGGGGCTGGAAAACACCATATATTTT.